One TCR beta chain is described in this entry. The CDR3 covers 15 residues. Germline CDR1 and CDR2: SGHRS and YFSETQ. V was pared by 0 bases and J by 3 bases, with 11 bases between. Using immunoSEQ multiplex PCR, the repertoire was profiled, and TCRdb retains in-frame clones only, with some absent. Here the sample spans 250,000 to 400,000 clones, 70% to 90% being singletons. This sample is part of a study of blood T cell repertoires in COVID-19. Overall study context: From T cells, B-cell-depleted T cells, or PBMCs came the material, which was cDNA or gDNA.

Among Cohort 3 donors, those recovered had two negative PCRs, clearance, or symptom resolution. The sequencing input was PBMCs or T cells enriched from blood (not recorded which). This TCR was sampled from a woman aged 25 to 45 who had recovered from COVID-19. The rearrangement uses TRBV5-1 and TRBJ2-3; D is undetermined. This CDR3 reads CASSLDLVGTDTQYF. The CDR3 DNA reads as TGCGCCAGCAGCTTGGACCTAGTTGGGACAGATACGCAGTATTTT.